Shown below are 27 T cell receptor beta chains from a single sample sequenced in a study of PD-L1 blockade in urothelial cancer. TCRdb keeps only in-frame clones here, not all; method: immunoSEQ multiplex PCR. The data hold some 40,000 clones, with 91% observed a single time. The time point: peripheral blood 6 weeks after treatment start. The source material was PBMCs, sampled around atezolizumab (anti-PD-L1) treatment. These receptors came from a man aged 70-80 years with urothelial cancer.

CDR3 bases: TGTGCCAGCAGCTTCACAGGGGAAAATGAGCAGTTCTTC. It yields the protein CASSFTGENEQFF. The chain is built from TRBV7-6 and TRBJ2-1, with 7 bases identical to TRBD1. The CDR3 spans 13 residues. The V segment lost 3 bases and the J segment 7 bases; nucleotides outside the gene matches: 3. The germline CDR1 and CDR2 sequences are SGHVS and FNYEAQ.

This chain connects TRBV9 to TRBJ2-1; D possibly corresponds to TRBD2 (6 bases). V dropped 0 bases and J dropped 7 bases, with 20 bases sitting between them. The CDR3 extends over 17 amino acids. The germline V gene encodes CDR1 SGDLS and CDR2 YYNGEE. CDR3 nucleotide sequence: TGTGCCAGCAGCGTAGCGGGAGTCGGGTTTGGCGGGAATGAGCAGTTCTTC. It specifies CASSVAGVGFGGNEQFF.

Concerning this clone: A junction boundary mismatches the germline segment, possibly from a read error. The chain combines TRBV14 with TRBJ2-7, with 8 bases fitting TRBD1. The CDR3 covers 15 residues. Germline V gives CDR1 SGHDN, CDR2 FVKESK. The CDR3 coding sequence is TGTGCCAGCAGTCAAGGACAGGGCCCATCCTACGAGCAGTACTTC. Translated, it gives CASSQGQGPSYEQYF. Filled out from reference TRBV14 and TRBJ2-7, the complete variable domain reads EAGVTQFPSHSVIEKGQTVTLRCDPISGHDNLYWYRRVMGKEIKFLLHFVKESKQDESGMPNNRFLAERTGGTYSTLKVQPAELEDSGVYFCASSQGQGPSYEQYFGPGTRLTVT.

The chain joins TRBV23-1 to TRBJ2-7, with D possibly matching TRBD2 (6 bases). TRBV23-1 is given ORF status, its function remaining uncertain. V lost 4 bases and J 5 bases, leaving 15 bases between the germline ends. The CDR3 extends over 14 amino acids. The CDR3 is CASSPTTRVNEQYF. The CDR3 nucleotides read TGCGCCAGCAGTCCCACGACTAGGGTGAACGAGCAGTACTTC.

This clone was counted only a few times. This sequence joins TRBV6-1 and TRBJ1-1, with TRBD1 as a possible D gene (5 bases). Germline CDR1 is MNHNS and CDR2 is SASEGT. The length of the CDR3 is 14 residues. V was clipped by 7 bases and J by 0 bases, with 12 bases between them. CDR3 DNA sequence: TGTGCCAGCATTATGGGACTCTTGAACACTGAAGCTTTCTTT. Protein: CASIMGLLNTEAFF.

This clone was observed once. In DNA, the CDR3 is TGTGCCAGCAGTGAAGGCACGACTCCCGATACGCAGTATTTT. Protein sequence: CASSEGTTPDTQYF. V gene TRBV25-1 combines with J gene TRBJ2-3; no definite D call. The CDR3 has 14 amino acids. Germline CDR1 MGHDK, CDR2 SYGVNS. V lost 2 bases, J lost 6 bases, and 12 bases lay in between. Variable domain in full (rest from reference TRBV25-1 and TRBJ2-3): EADIYQTPRYLVIGTGKKITLECSQTMGHDKMYWYQQDPGMELHLIHYSYGVNSTEKGDLSSESTVSRIRTEHFPLTLESARPSHTSQYLCASSEGTTPDTQYFGPGTRLTVL.

In this sample, this clone turned up once. The chain joins TRBV11-2 to TRBJ1-1; D is uncertain. Germline values: CDR1 SGHAT, CDR2 FQNNGV. Trimming left V 5 bases short and J 2 bases short, with 12 bases between. This CDR3 is 14 amino acids long. The CDR3 coding sequence is TGTGCCAGCAGCCCCCAGTTTTCTAACACTGAAGCTTTCTTT. Translating it yields CASSPQFSNTEAFF.

CDR3: CASSEGEGPETQYF. CDR3 coding DNA: TGTGCCAGCAGTGAAGGTGAGGGTCCAGAGACCCAGTACTTC. The chain links TRBV2 to TRBJ2-5, with D maybe TRBD2 (5 bases). Germline V gene sequence: CDR1 SNHLY, CDR2 FYNNEI. The CDR3 extends over 14 amino acids. Trimming shortened V by 1 base and J by 4 bases, and 10 bases separated the two germline ends.

The CDR3 nucleotides are TGTGCCAGCGCCTCAGGGGACTCTGGAAACACCATATATTTT. This sequence encodes CASASGDSGNTIYF. The chain has TRBV6-6 and TRBJ1-3; TRBD1 might be the D (6 bases). This CDR3 has 14 residues. The V gene lost 8 bases and the J gene lost 0 bases, with 11 bases spanning the gap. Germline-derived CDR1 and CDR2 are MNHNY and SVGAGI (reference sequence).

This chain uses TRBV2 with TRBJ2-1; D may be TRBD2 (5 bases). The length of the CDR3 is 13 residues. Per the germline V gene, CDR1 is SNHLY and CDR2 is FYNNEI. Between the trimmed V and J ends, which lost 8 bases and 9 bases, there was a span of 17 bases. The CDR3 is CASLSLGSAEQFF. CDR3 DNA sequence: TGTGCCAGCCTATCACTAGGCAGTGCTGAGCAGTTCTTC.

The CDR3 region has the DNA TGCGCCAGCAGCCTGGCACAGGGGCGGGCCAACGAGCAGTACTTC. Amino acids: CASSLAQGRANEQYF. The V call is TRBV4-1, the J call TRBJ2-7, with 7 bases identical to TRBD1. The CDR3 runs to 15 residues. CDR1 and CDR2 (germline): MGHRA, YSYEKL. Trimming at V came to 4 bases and at J to 5 bases, leaving 11 bases not matched to a gene.

The rearrangement links TRBV5-1 to TRBJ1-3, with 9 positions matching TRBD1. Germline lookup yields CDR1 SGHRS and CDR2 YFSETQ. The V and J ends lost 2 bases and 0 bases, in that order; junction bases with no gene match: 12. The CDR3 runs 19 residues. The CDR3 region is CASSLNTGQGIISGNTIYF. The CDR3 DNA sequence: TGCGCCAGCAGCTTAAACACGGGACAGGGTATCATCTCTGGAAACACCATATATTTT.

The rearrangement uses TRBV2 and TRBJ2-3; weak D call: TRBD1 (5 bases). The CDR3 contains 13 residues. Trimming took off 6 bases at V and 1 base at J, with 8 bases between the two ends. Germline V gene data show CDR1 as SNHLY and CDR2 as FYNNEI. The CDR3 here is CASRDRRTDTQYF. CDR3 bases: TGTGCCAGCAGAGACAGACGCACAGATACGCAGTATTTT.

The chain carries TRBV6-5 and TRBJ1-2; D is ambiguous. The CDR3 is 13 residues long. V shed 6 bases and J shed 4 bases, with 12 bases lying between them. CDR1 MNHEY and CDR2 SVGAGI come from the germline V gene. CDR3 region: CASRKPGSYGYTF. As DNA, the CDR3 is TGTGCCAGCAGAAAACCGGGATCCTATGGCTACACCTTC.

This chain links TRBV6-5 with TRBJ2-2; D might be TRBD2 (6 bases). This CDR3 has 14 amino acids. V shed 2 bases and J shed 7 bases, with 11 bases lying between them. Germline CDR1 reads MNHEY; CDR2 reads SVGAGI. In nucleotides, the CDR3 is TGTGCCAGCAGTTACGTGCCGGGGGACGGGGAGCTGTTTTTT. Protein sequence: CASSYVPGDGELFF.

For the CDR3, the DNA is TGCGCCAGCAGCCGTTGGGACGCGGGGGCAGATACGCAGTATTTT. The encoded protein is CASSRWDAGADTQYF. The V call is TRBV5-1, the J call TRBJ2-3; TRBD2 agrees at 7 bases. From germline, CDR1 is SGHRS and CDR2 YFSETQ. V dropped 4 bases and J dropped 4; count of bases not matched to a gene: 9. The CDR3 has 15 residues.

The V call is TRBV5-6, the J call TRBJ2-7; tentative D call: TRBD2 (6 bases). The CDR3 consists of 14 residues. V was trimmed by 4 bases and J by 3 bases, leaving 14 bases between them. Per germline, CDR1 SGHDT and CDR2 YYEEEE. CDR3 DNA: TGTGCCAGCAGCGGTCGGAGGGAGAACTACGAGCAGTACTTC. This sequence encodes CASSGRRENYEQYF.

This clone was detected a few times. The J gene is TRBJ2-3, the V gene TRBV11-2; 9 nucleotides line up with TRBD2. CDR1 SGHAT and CDR2 FQNNGV come from the germline V gene. This CDR3 contains 16 residues. The V and J ends lost 5 bases and 6 bases, in that order; junction bases with no gene match: 12. CDR3 sequence: CASSPGTSNFADTQYF. The CDR3, as DNA: TGTGCCAGCAGCCCCGGGACTAGCAATTTCGCTGATACGCAGTATTTT.

This CDR3 is CASSERQGHEKLFF. CDR3 nucleotides: TGTGCCAGCAGTGAAAGGCAGGGGCATGAAAAACTGTTTTTT. The rearrangement links TRBV2 to TRBJ1-4, with D tentatively TRBD1 (6 bases). V lost 2 bases and J lost 6, with 10 bases in between. The CDR3 spans 14 residues. CDR1 SNHLY and CDR2 FYNNEI come from the germline V gene.

Comments on this clone: An end of the junction does not agree with germline; a read error may underlie this. The chain carries TRBV2 and TRBJ2-7; D is unclear. This CDR3 has 12 amino acids. The V gene's germline CDR1 is SNHLY and CDR2 FYNNEI. CDR3 amino acids: CAGSPGAYEQYF. Here the CDR3 DNA reads TGTGCCGGCAGTCCAGGCGCCTACGAGCAGTACTTC.

The gene calls are TRBV5-1 and TRBJ2-7; the D gene is possibly TRBD1 (6 bases). V was pared by 0 bases and J by 5 bases, with 15 bases between. This CDR3 is built from 15 residues. The germline gives CDR1 SGHRS, CDR2 YFSETQ. CDR3 nucleotides: TGCGCCAGCAGCTTGGACGGTGGGGGCCGAAACGAGCAGTACTTC. Amino acids: CASSLDGGGRNEQYF.

This clone was seen only once. The chain couples TRBV19 to TRBJ2-1; D may be TRBD2 (6 bases). Trimming pared 5 bases from V and 4 bases from J, leaving 9 bases between. The CDR3 sequence is 13 residues long. Per the germline V gene, CDR1 is LNHDA and CDR2 is SQIVND (reference sequence). CDR3 sequence reads: CASSSSGYNEQFF. The CDR3 DNA reads as TGTGCCAGTAGTTCGAGCGGGTACAATGAGCAGTTCTTC.

This chain connects TRBV2 to TRBJ2-1, with D perhaps TRBD2 (5 bases). V was trimmed by 0 bases and J by 1 base, leaving 13 bases between them. CDR3 length equals 17 residues. Germline V gives CDR1 SNHLY, CDR2 FYNNEI. In nucleotides, the CDR3 is TGTGCCAGCAGTGAAGCGCTTCCGGGCGGGTCCTACAATGAGCAGTTCTTC. Translated, it gives CASSEALPGGSYNEQFF.

This clone was seen just once. This chain uses TRBV28 with TRBJ1-2; 9 positions match TRBD1. Germline-derived CDR1 and CDR2 are MDHEN and SYDVKM. V lost 3 bases, J lost 2 bases, and 7 bases stayed unmatched. This CDR3 spans 16 amino acids. CDR3 nucleotide sequence: TGTGCCAGCAGTTTTGGGACAGGGAGGGGGAACTATGGCTACACCTTC. It encodes CASSFGTGRGNYGYTF.

V usage is TRBV7-6 and J usage is TRBJ1-1, with D possibly TRBD1 on 5 matching bases. Trimming pared 2 bases from V and 1 base from J, leaving 5 bases between. CDR1 and CDR2 (germline): SGHVS, FNYEAQ. This CDR3 region has 13 residues. The chain's CDR3 is CASSLQGNTEAFF. CDR3 coding DNA: TGTGCCAGCAGCTTACAGGGGAACACTGAAGCTTTCTTT.

V usage is TRBV28 and J usage is TRBJ1-2; D call uncertain. The CDR3 totals 14 residues. CDR1 and CDR2 (germline): MDHEN, SYDVKM. Trimming cost V 7 bases and J 3 bases, with 15 bases left between them. CDR3 region: CASTEGGWDYGYTF. The CDR3 region has the DNA TGTGCCAGCACCGAGGGCGGCTGGGACTATGGCTACACCTTC.

This rearrangement joins TRBV29-1 to TRBJ2-7, with 9 positions matching TRBD2. V was clipped by 2 bases and J by 2 bases; unmatched bases: 4. Germline V gene data show CDR1 as SQVTM and CDR2 as ANQGSEA. The CDR3 totals 14 residues. CDR3 nucleotides: TGCAGCGTTGAACGAGCGGGAGGTCCCTACGAGCAGTACTTC. Translating gives CSVERAGGPYEQYF.